This TCR beta chain was sequenced during a study of blood T cell repertoires in COVID-19. TCRdb's table, derived via immunoSEQ multiplex PCR, lists solely in-frame clones and lacks some. The table lists approximately 210,000 clones, 75% to 90% of them singletons. This clone was counted at least ten times. CDR1 is SGHTA, CDR2 FQGTGA, per germline. V lost 6 bases and J lost 8; bases outside the gene matches: 8. The CDR3 covers 13 residues. This sequence joins TRBV7-3 and TRBJ1-2; TRBD1 matches 8 bases. The receptor's source is a man in his forties with acute or convalescent COVID-19. Source material: peripheral blood. CDR3 DNA sequence: TGTGCCAGCAGTCACCAGGGGGCGGTAGGCTACACCTTC. Its protein is CASSHQGAVGYTF. The entire variable domain, with the rest obtained from reference TRBV7-3 and TRBJ1-2, is as follows: GAGVSQTPSNKVTEKGKYVELRCDPISGHTALYWYRQSLGQGPEFLIYFQGTGAADDSGLPNDRFFAVRPEGSVSTLKIQRTERGDSAVYLCASSHQGAVGYTFGSGTRLTVV.